The 9 T cell receptor beta chains reported below all come from one sample, sequenced in a study of blood T cell repertoires in COVID-19. The protocol was immunoSEQ multiplex PCR, while the TCRdb copy is restricted to in-frame clones and leaves out a portion. The repertoire has about 210,000 clones, 81% of them found once; the top ten carry about 8.9%. The sample was PBMCs or T cells enriched from blood (not recorded which). All receptors come from a woman aged 45-60 years with acute COVID-19.

This sequence joins TRBV7-2 and TRBJ1-2; a possible D gene is TRBD1 (6 bases). Germline loops: CDR1 SGHTA, CDR2 FQGNSA. V lost 3 bases and J 4 bases, leaving 15 bases between the germline ends. The CDR3 contains 15 residues. This CDR3 is CASSFGLRGSYGYTF. CDR3 DNA sequence: TGTGCCAGCAGCTTTGGTTTAAGGGGGTCCTATGGCTACACCTTC.

The J gene is TRBJ2-1, the V gene TRBV7-2; 9 nucleotides match TRBD2. Looked up from germline, CDR1 is SGHTA and CDR2 is FQGNSA. Trimming at V came to 5 bases and at J to 2 bases, leaving 4 bases not matched to a gene. The length of the CDR3 is 15 residues. The CDR3 loop is CASSRLADTYNEQFF. In DNA form, the CDR3 reads TGTGCCAGCAGCAGACTAGCGGACACCTACAATGAGCAGTTCTTC.

This clone was detected only a few times. This chain connects TRBV28 to TRBJ1-3, with TRBD1 identical over 7 bases. Germline-derived CDR1 and CDR2 are MDHEN and SYDVKM. This CDR3 has 15 residues. J gave up 4 bases and V 4 bases, and 7 bases lay outside the gene matches. For the CDR3, the DNA is TGTGCCAGCAGTTCATATACAGGGGCCGGAAACACCATATATTTT. This codes for CASSSYTGAGNTIYF.

This chain joins TRBV11-2 and TRBJ1-2; 7 bases map to TRBD1. With 5 bases clipped from V and 2 bases from J, the junction kept 8 bases outside the gene matches. Germline CDR1 is SGHAT and CDR2 is FQNNGV. The CDR3 length is 15 residues. CDR3 sequence: CASSRFGGQNYGYTF. As DNA, the CDR3 is TGTGCCAGCAGCCGCTTTGGGGGACAGAACTATGGCTACACCTTC.

J is TRBJ2-4 and V is TRBV7-2, with 7 bases fitting TRBD2. CDR1 and CDR2 from the germline V gene are SGHTA and FQGNSA. CDR3 length: 18 amino acids. V trimming: 5 bases; J trimming: 0 bases; junction bases outside the gene matches: 13. CDR3 region: CASSPGTMGPIAKNIQYF. In DNA form, the CDR3 reads TGTGCCAGCAGCCCCGGGACTATGGGGCCTATAGCCAAAAACATTCAGTACTTC.

This chain uses TRBV6-5 with TRBJ2-5; 14 nucleotides match TRBD2. Germline CDR1 reads MNHEY; CDR2 reads SVGAGI. The CDR3 extends over 14 amino acids. V shed 7 bases and J 7 bases; nucleotides not matched to a gene: 5. DNA for the CDR3: TGTGCCAGCAATCTCGGACTAGCGGGGGGGACCCAGTACTTC. This codes for CASNLGLAGGTQYF.

A single count supports this clone. The V and J genes are TRBV27 and TRBJ1-6, with a tentative D call TRBD1 (5 bases). Germline CDR1 MNHEY, CDR2 SMNVEV (reference sequence). This CDR3 region has 14 residues. Trimming cost V 2 bases and J 8 bases, with 10 bases left between them. CDR3 loop: CASSLGPGYSPLHF. DNA for the CDR3: TGTGCCAGCAGTTTAGGTCCAGGGTATTCACCCCTCCACTTT.

The chain links TRBV7-6 to TRBJ1-1, with 7 bases matching TRBD1. CDR1 is SGHVS, CDR2 FNYEAQ, per germline. The CDR3 is 15 amino acids. With 0 bases clipped from V and 4 bases from J, the junction kept 5 bases outside the gene matches. This CDR3 reads CASSLAIRGTTEAFF. CDR3 in DNA: TGTGCCAGCAGCTTAGCGATCAGGGGGACCACTGAAGCTTTCTTT.

The rearrangement uses TRBV18 and TRBJ1-3; D is undetermined. CDR3 length equals 14 residues. V lost 3 bases to trimming and J lost 3 bases, with 9 bases between them. CDR1 and CDR2 (germline): KGHSH, LQKENI. In DNA, the CDR3 is TGTGCCAGCTCACCGTTACAGCTTGGAAACACCATATATTTT. Translation gives CASSPLQLGNTIYF.